A single sample gave rise to the 6 T cell receptor beta chains below, sequenced in a study of blood T cells in healthy people across ages. A J-beta primer mix and a sample-barcoded 5' primer were used in a second PCR of roughly 6 to 11 cycles. TCRdb used MiXCR to reprocess the 5' RACE reads, holding one entry per CDR3 protein. This table has fewer than 900,000 distinct CDR3 sequences, roughly 41% appearing once. What was sequenced was blood. Receptors were obtained from a woman aged 55 to 70 in good health.

The chain carries TRBV29-1 and TRBJ2-6; a weak D match, TRBD2 (5 bases). V lost 6 bases, J lost 8 bases, and 11 bases lay in between. Germline values: CDR1 SQVTM, CDR2 ANQGSEA. This CDR3 is 12 amino acids long. The CDR3, as DNA: TGCAGCGTGGCCGACTACTCCAACGTCCTGACTTTC. Amino acids: CSVADYSNVLTF.

This chain connects TRBV2 to TRBJ1-2; TRBD1 matches at 9 bases. CDR1 and CDR2 from the germline V gene are SNHLY and FYNNEI. Unmatched junction bases numbered 4, after V lost 6 bases and J lost 8 bases. The CDR3 extends over 12 amino acids. CDR3: CASRLDRGGYTF. CDR3 DNA: TGTGCCAGCAGACTGGACAGGGGAGGCTACACCTTC.

The V call is TRBV10-3, the J call TRBJ2-4; D is ambiguous. The better agreement between TRBJ2-7 and the DNA end casts doubt on the J call. CDR3 size: 14 residues. Germline V gene lookup returns CDR1 ENHRY and CDR2 SYGVKD. As DNA, the CDR3 is TGTGCCATCCGGAGTGCAGACGGAAACGACGAGCAGTACTTC. This codes for CAIRSADGNDEQYF.

The J gene is TRBJ2-3, the V gene TRBV12-3 or TRBV12-4; D is possibly TRBD1 or TRBD2 (6 bases each). Trimming removed 8 bases at V and 4 bases at J, with 13 bases between. CDR3 length: 13 residues. This chain's CDR3 is CASGEGGPDTQYF. CDR3 sequence (DNA): TGTGCCAGCGGCGAGGGGGGCCCAGATACGCAGTATTTT.

This clonotype was observed a single time. The chain is built from TRBV12-3 or TRBV12-4 and TRBJ2-3, with 10 bases matching TRBD2. The trim removed 3 bases at V and 5 bases at J, leaving 5 bases unmatched. The CDR3 sequence is 15 residues long. The CDR3 bases are TGTGCCAGCAGTTTCGTAGCGGGAGGTGGAGATACGCAGTATTTT. The encoded protein is CASSFVAGGGDTQYF.

This clonotype was observed a handful of times. CDR3 sequence reads: CASRWTGDGGYTF. CDR3 DNA: TGTGCCAGCAGGTGGACAGGGGACGGTGGCTACACCTTC. This rearrangement joins TRBV7-9 to TRBJ1-2, with 9 bases that match TRBD1. V dropped 6 bases and J dropped 7; count of bases not matched to a gene: 6. Germline V lookup: CDR1 SEHNR, CDR2 FQNEAQ (reference sequence). The CDR3 length is 13 residues.